The 5 T cell receptor beta chains given below trace back to one sample, sequenced in a study of cytotoxic CD8 clonotypes in ibrutinib-treated CLL. The assay was immunoSEQ multiplex PCR, and TCRdb's table has in-frame clones only and misses some. The sample has 110,000 to 150,000 clones; 76% are singletons. The sequencing here drew on PBMCs, taken after 24 months of ibrutinib treatment. Receptors originate from a human donor with chronic lymphocytic leukemia.

This clone was seen only a few times. This CDR3 is also generated by other DNA sequences in the sample. This chain uses TRBV11-3 with TRBJ2-5; possibly TRBD2 for D (6 bases). The CDR3 extends over 15 amino acids. Trimming left V 5 bases short and J 2 bases short, with 15 bases between. Germline V gene data show CDR1 as SGHNT and CDR2 as YENEEA. CDR3: CASSLGGRGQETQYF. DNA for the CDR3: TGTGCCAGCAGCCTCGGGGGTCGGGGTCAAGAGACCCAGTACTTC.

The genes are TRBV28 and TRBJ2-7; D perhaps matches TRBD1 (6 bases). This CDR3 has 12 residues. Germline V lookup: CDR1 MDHEN, CDR2 SYDVKM. V was shortened by 7 bases and J by 2 bases, with 9 bases between the two germline ends. The CDR3 sequence is CASKGHTYEQYF. In DNA form, the CDR3 reads TGTGCCAGCAAGGGACACACCTACGAGCAGTACTTC. The whole variable domain, filled in from reference TRBV28 and TRBJ2-7, reads DVKVTQSSRYLVKRTGEKVFLECVQDMDHENMFWYRQDPGLGLRLIYFSYDVKMKEKGDIPEGYSVSREKKERFSLILESASTNQTSMYLCASKGHTYEQYFGPGTRLTVT.

This clone has only one observation. The J gene is TRBJ2-1, the V gene TRBV28, with TRBD2 as a possible D gene (6 bases). The CDR3 is 13 amino acids. Germline assignment: CDR1 MDHEN and CDR2 SYDVKM. The V end was cut by 5 bases, the J end by 10 bases, with 15 bases between. The CDR3 DNA reads as TGTGCCAGCAGTGCGGGAATTCGTGGCGAGCAGTTCTTC. Translated, it gives CASSAGIRGEQFF.

This rearrangement joins TRBV4-3 to TRBJ1-1, with D possibly matching TRBD1 (6 bases). The CDR3 runs 15 residues. The V end was cut by 0 bases, the J end by 1 base, with 9 bases between. CDR1 is LGHNA and CDR2 is YSLEER in the germline V gene. CDR3 bases: TGCGCCAGCAGCCAAGAACCGACAGGGAACACTGAAGCTTTCTTT. This gives the protein CASSQEPTGNTEAFF.

This clone was recorded at least ten times. This rearrangement joins TRBV7-9 to TRBJ2-1; D is perhaps TRBD2 (6 bases). Trimming took 1 base from V and 2 from J, leaving 12 bases between them. Per germline, CDR1 SEHNR and CDR2 FQNEAQ (reference sequence). The CDR3 runs to 16 residues. CDR3 coding DNA: TGTGCCAGCAGCTTAGTGGGGGGAACCACCTACAATGAGCAGTTCTTC. This translates into CASSLVGGTTYNEQFF. The whole variable domain, remainder taken from reference TRBV7-9 and TRBJ2-1, is DTGVSQNPRHKITKRGQNVTFRCDPISEHNRLYWYRQTLGQGPEFLTYFQNEAQLEKSRLLSDRFSAERPKGSFSTLEIQRTEQGDSAMYLCASSLVGGTTYNEQFFGPGTRLTVL.